This T cell receptor beta chain was obtained from a study of blood T cells in healthy people across ages. The CDR3 sequence is 19 residues long. Unmatched junction bases numbered 11, after V lost 0 bases and J lost 4 bases. Germline V lookup: CDR1 SGHAT, CDR2 FQNNGV. A second PCR of about 6 to 12 cycles used a sample-barcoded 5' primer and a J-beta primer mix. One entry per CDR3 protein results from TCRdb running MiXCR on the 5' RACE reads. The sample lists about 930,000 distinct CDR3 sequences, about 29% occurring once. Notes on the study in general: Expanded clonotype shifts may have been confounded, as the donors had an unknown CMV status. Versus aged donors, long-lived donors had higher diversity and more naive CD4+ cells.

The study recruited healthy Caucasian donors from Russia who were aged about 6 to 100. As concerns this clonotype: The antigen is not known.

The same sample was also used in a study of T cells of mothers and their children.

The chain joins TRBV11-2 to TRBJ2-5; the match to TRBD2 covers 13 bases. The clonotype originates from a woman aged 40 to 50 in good health. Sequenced input: blood. The DNA of the CDR3 is TGTGCCAGCAGCTTAGAACCGGGACTAGCGGGGCCTGTGGGAGAGACCCAGTACTTC. This gives the protein CASSLEPGLAGPVGETQYF.